This T cell receptor (beta chain) was sequenced for a study of glioma-infiltrating T cells after dendritic cell vaccination. TCRB CDR3 was amplified from 2 ug genomic DNA or less. Libraries were prepared by immunoSEQ multiplex PCR; TCRdb keeps only in-frame clonotypes and omits some of them. Of 85,000 to 100,000 clones in the sample, approximately 75% were seen once. Time point given: after dendritic cell vaccination, including at tumor progression/relapse. Selection required adequate fresh-frozen tumor tissue plus more than two years' survival data. The CDR3 is made up of 13 amino acids. Germline lookup yields CDR1 LNHDA and CDR2 SQIVND (reference sequence). Trimming pared 5 bases from V and 7 bases from J, leaving 12 bases between.

V is TRBV19 and J is TRBJ1-5, with D tentatively TRBD1 (5 bases). The TCR originated in a human donor with glioblastoma. The material was blood, obtained after dendritic cell vaccination. CDR3 sequence (DNA): TGTGCCAGTAGTCACTGGGGGGTACAGCCCCAGCATTTT. Residues: CASSHWGVQPQHF.